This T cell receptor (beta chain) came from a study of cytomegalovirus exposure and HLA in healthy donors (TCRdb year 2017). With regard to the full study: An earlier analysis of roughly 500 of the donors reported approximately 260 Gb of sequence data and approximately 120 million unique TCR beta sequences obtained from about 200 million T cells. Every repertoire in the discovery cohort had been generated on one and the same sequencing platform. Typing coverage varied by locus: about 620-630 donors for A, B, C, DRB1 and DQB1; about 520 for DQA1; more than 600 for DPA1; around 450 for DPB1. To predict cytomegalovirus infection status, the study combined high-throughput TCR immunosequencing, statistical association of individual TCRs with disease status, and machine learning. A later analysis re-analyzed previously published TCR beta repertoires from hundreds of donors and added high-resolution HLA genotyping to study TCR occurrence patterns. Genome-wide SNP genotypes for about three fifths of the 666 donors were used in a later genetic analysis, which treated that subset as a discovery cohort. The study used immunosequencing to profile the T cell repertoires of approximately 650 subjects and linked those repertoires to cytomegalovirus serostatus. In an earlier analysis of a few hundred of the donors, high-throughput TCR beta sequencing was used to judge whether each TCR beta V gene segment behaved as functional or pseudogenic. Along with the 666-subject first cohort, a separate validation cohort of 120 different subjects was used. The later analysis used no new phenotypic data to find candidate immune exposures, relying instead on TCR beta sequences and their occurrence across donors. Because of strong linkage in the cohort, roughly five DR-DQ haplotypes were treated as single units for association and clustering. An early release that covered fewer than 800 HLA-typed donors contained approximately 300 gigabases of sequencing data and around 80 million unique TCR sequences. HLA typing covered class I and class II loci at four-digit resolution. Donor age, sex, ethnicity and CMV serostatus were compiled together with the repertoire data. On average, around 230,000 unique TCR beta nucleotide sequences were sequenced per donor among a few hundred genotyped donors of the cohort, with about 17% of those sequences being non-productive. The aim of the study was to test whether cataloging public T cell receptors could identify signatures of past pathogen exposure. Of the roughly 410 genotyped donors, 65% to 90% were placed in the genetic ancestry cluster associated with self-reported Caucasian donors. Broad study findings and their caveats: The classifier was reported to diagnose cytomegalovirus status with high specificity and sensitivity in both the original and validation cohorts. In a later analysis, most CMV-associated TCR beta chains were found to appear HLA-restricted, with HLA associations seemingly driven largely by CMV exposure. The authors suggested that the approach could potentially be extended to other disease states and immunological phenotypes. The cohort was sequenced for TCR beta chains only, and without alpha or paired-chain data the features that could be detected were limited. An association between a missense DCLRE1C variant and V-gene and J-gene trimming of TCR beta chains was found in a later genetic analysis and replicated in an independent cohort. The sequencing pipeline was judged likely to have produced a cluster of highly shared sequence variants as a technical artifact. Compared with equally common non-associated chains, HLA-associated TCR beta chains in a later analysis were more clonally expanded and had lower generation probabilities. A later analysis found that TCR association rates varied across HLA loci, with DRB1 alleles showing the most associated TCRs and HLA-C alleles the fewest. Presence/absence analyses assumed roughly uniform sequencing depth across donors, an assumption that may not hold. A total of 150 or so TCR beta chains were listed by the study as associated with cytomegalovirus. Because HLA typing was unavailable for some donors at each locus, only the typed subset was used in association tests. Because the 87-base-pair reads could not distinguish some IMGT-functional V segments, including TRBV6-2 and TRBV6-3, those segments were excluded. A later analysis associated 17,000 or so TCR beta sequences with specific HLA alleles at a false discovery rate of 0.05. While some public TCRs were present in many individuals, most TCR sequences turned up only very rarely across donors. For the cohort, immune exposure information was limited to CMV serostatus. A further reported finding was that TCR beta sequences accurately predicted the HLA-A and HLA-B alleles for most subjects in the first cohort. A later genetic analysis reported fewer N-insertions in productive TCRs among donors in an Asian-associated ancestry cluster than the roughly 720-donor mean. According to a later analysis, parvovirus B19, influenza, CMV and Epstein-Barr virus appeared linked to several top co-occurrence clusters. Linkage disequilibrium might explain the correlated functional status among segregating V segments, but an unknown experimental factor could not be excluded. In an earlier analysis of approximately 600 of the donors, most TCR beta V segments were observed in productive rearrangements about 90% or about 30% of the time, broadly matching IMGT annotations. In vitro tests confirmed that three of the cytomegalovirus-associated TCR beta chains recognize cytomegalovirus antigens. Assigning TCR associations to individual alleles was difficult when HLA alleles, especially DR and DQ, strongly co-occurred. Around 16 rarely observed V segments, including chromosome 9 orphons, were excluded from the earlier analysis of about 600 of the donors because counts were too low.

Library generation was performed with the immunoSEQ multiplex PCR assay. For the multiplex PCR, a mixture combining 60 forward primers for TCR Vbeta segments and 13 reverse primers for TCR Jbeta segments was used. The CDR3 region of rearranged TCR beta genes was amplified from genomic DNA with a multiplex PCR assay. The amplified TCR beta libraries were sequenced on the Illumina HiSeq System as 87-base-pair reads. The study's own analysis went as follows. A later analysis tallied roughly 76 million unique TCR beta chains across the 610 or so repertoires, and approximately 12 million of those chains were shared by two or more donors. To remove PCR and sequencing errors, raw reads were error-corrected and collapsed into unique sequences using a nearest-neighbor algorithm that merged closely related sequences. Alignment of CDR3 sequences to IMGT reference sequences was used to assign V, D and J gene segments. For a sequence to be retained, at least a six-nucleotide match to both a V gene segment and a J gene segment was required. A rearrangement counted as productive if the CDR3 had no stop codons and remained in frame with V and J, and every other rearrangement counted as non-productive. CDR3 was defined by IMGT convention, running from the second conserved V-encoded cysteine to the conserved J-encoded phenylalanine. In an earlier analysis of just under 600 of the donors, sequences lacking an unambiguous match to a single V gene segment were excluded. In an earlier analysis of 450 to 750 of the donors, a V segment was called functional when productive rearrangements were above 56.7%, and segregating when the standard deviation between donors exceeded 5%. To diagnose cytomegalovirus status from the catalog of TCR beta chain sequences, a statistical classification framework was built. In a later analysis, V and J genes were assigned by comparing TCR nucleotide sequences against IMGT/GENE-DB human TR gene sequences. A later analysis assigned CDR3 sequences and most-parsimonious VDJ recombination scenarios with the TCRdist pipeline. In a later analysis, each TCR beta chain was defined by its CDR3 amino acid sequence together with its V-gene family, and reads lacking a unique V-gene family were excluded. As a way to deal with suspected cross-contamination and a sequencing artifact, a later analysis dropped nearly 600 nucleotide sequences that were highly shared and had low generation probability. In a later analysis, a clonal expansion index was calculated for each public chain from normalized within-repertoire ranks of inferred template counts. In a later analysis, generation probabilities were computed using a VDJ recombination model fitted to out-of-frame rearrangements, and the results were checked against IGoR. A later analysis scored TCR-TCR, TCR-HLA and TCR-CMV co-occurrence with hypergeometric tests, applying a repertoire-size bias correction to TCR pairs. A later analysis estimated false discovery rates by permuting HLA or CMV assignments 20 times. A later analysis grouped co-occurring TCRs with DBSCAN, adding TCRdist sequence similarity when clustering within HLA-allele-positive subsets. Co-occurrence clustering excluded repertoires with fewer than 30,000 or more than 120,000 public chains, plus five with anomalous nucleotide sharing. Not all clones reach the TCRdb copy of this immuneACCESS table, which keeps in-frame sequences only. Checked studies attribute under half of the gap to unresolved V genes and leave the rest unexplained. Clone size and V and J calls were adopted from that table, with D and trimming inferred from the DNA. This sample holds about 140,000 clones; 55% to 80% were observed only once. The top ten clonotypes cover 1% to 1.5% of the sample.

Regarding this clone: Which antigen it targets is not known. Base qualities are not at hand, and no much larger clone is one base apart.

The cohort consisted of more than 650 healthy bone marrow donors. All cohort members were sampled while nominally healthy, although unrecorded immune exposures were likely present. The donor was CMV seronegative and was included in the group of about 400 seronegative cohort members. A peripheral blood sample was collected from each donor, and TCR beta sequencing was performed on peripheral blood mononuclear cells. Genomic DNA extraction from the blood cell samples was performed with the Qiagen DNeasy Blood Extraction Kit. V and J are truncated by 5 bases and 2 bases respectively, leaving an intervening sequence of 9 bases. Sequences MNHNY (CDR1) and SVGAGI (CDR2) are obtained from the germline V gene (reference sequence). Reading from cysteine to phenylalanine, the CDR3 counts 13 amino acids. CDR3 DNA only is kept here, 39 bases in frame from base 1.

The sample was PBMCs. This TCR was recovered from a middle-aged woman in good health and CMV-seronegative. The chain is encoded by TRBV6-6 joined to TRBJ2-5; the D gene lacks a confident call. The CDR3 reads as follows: CASSRSAQETQYF. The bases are TGTGCCAGCAGTCGGTCAGCGCAAGAGACCCAGTACTTC.